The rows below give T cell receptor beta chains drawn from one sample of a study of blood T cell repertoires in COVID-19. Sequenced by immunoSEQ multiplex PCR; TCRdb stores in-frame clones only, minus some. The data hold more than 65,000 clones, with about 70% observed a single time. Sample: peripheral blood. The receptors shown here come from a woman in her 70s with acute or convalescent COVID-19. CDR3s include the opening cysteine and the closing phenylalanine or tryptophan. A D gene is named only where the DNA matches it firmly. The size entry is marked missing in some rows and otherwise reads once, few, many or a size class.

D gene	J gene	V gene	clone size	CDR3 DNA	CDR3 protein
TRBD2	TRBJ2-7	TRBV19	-	TGTGCCAGTAGTAAGAGCGGGAGTTCCCACGAGCAGTACTTC	CASSKSGSSHEQYF
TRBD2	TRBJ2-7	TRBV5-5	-	TGTGCCAGCAGCGTGACCGGGACTATGTTTATCTACGAGCAGTACTTC	CASSVTGTMFIYEQYF
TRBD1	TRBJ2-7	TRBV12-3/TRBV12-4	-	TGTGCCAGCAAGGGACAGGGGGCATGGGAGCAGTACTTC	CASKGQGAWEQYF
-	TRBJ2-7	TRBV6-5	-	TGTGCCAGCAGTTCGGGTAGGGACTTTTCCTACGAGCAGTACTTC	CASSSGRDFSYEQYF
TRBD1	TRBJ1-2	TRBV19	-	TGTGCCAGTCTACAGACAGGGGAGAGCCCTGGCTACACCTTC	CASLQTGESPGYTF
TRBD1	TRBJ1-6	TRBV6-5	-	TGTGCCAGCACCTCGACAGGGGATAATTCACCCCTCCACTTT	CASTSTGDNSPLHF
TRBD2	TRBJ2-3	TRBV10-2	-	TGCGCCAGCAGTGTGAAACTAGCGGGGAGTAGGGATACGCAGTATTTT	CASSVKLAGSRDTQYF
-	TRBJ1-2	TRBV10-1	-	TGCGCCAGCAGTGGGGGAGGGGCAGGGGCTAACTATGGCTACACCTTC	CASSGGGAGANYGYTF
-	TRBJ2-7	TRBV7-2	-	TGTGCCAGCAGCTTAGCGAGGTGGGGCGGTGTCTCCTACGAGCAGTACTTC	CASSLARWGGVSYEQYF
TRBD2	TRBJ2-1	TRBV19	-	TGTGCCAGTAGTGGCCAAGGACTAGCCGCTGAGCAGTTCTTC	CASSGQGLAAEQFF
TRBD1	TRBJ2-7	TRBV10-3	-	TGTGCCATCAGACCCGGACAGGGTCCCTCCTACGAGCAGTACTTC	CAIRPGQGPSYEQYF
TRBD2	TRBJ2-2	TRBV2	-	TGTGCCAGCAGAGCGCTAGCGGGGGGTTATACCGGGGAGCTGTTTTTT	CASRALAGGYTGELFF
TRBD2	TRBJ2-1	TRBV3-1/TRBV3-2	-	TGTGCCAGCAGCCGGGGGGACTTAGCGGGAGAGCAGTTCTTC	CASSRGDLAGEQFF
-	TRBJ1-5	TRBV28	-	TGTGCCAGCAGTTTGTTTCGGGATCAGCCCCAGCATTTT	CASSLFRDQPQHF
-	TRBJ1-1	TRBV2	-	TGTGCCAGCAGTGAATCTACTGAAGCTTTCTTT	CASSESTEAFF
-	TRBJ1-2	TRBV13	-	TGTGCCAGCAGCTTAAGGTTGCAGGGATCCTATGGCTACACCTTC	CASSLRLQGSYGYTF
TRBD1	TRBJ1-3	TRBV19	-	TGTGCCAGTAGTGCGGACAGGACGGGTGGAAACACCATATATTTT	CASSADRTGGNTIYF
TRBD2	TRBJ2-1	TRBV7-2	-	TGTGCCAGCAGCTTAGAAGCGGGAGGAACGGATGAGCAGTTCTTC	CASSLEAGGTDEQFF
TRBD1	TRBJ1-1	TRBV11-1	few	TGTGCCAGCAGCTTAGGAGGGGCAGGGGGCAAGACTGAAGCTTTCTTT	CASSLGGAGGKTEAFF
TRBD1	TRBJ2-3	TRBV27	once	TGTGCCAGCAGTATCACAGGGGGCACAGATACGCAGTATTTT	CASSITGGTDTQYF
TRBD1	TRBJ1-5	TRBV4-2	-	TGTGCCAGCAGCCAAGGAATCGGACAGGATAGCAATCAGCCCCAGCATTTT	CASSQGIGQDSNQPQHF
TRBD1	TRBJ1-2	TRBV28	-	TGTGCCAGCAGTTTAAGCGAAAAGGGGGCTCTTGGCTACACCTTC	CASSLSEKGALGYTF
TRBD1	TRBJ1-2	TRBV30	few	TGTGCCTGGAGTGGACAGGGGATTACTGGCTACACCTTC	CAWSGQGITGYTF
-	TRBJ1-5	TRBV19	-	TGTGCCAGTACCCCGGCTACAGGGACCTATCAGCCCCAGCATTTT	CASTPATGTYQPQHF
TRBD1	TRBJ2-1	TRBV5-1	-	TGCGCCACCGGGGGACAGGGTGGGATCGATGAGCAGTTCTTC	CATGGQGGIDEQFF